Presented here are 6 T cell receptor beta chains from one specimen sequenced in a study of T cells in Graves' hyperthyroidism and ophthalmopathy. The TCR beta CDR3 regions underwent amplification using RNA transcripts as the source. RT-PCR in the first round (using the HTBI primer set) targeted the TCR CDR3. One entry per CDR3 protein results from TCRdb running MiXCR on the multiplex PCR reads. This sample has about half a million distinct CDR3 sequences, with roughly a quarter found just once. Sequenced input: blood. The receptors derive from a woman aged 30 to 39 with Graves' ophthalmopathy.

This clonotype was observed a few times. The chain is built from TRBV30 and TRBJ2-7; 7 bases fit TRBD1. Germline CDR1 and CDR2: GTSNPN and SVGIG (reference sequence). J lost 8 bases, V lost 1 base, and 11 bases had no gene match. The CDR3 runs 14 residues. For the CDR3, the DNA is TGTGCCTGGAGTGGGGACAGATACGGAACGAAGCAGTACTTC. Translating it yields CAWSGDRYGTKQYF.

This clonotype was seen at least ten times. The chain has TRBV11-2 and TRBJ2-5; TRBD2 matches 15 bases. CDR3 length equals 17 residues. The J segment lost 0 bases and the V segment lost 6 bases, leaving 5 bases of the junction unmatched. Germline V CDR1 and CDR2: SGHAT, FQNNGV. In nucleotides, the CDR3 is TGTGCCAGCAGGACCGGACTAGCGGGGGGGAACCAAGAGACCCAGTACTTC. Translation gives CASRTGLAGGNQETQYF.

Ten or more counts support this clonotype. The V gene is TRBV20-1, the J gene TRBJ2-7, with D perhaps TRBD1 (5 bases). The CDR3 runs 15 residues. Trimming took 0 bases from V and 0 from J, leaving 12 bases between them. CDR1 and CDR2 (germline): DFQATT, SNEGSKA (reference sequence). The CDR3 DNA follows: TGCAGTGCTAGAGATCTCGGACATGACTCCTACGAGCAGTACTTC. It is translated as CSARDLGHDSYEQYF.

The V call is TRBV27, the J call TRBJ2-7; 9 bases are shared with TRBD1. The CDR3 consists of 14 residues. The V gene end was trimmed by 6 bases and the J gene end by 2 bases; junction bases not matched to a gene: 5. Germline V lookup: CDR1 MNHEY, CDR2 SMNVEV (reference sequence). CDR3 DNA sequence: TGTGCCAGCAGATCGACAGGGGGGACCTACGAGCAGTACTTC. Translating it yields CASRSTGGTYEQYF.

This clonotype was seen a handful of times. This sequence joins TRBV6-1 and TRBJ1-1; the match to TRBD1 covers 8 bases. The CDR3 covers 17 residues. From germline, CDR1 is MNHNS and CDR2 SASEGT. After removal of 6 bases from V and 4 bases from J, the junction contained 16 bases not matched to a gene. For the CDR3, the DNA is TGTGCCAGCAGGGCCGGGACAGGAAGTATCCGAGGCACTGAAGCTTTCTTT. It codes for CASRAGTGSIRGTEAFF.

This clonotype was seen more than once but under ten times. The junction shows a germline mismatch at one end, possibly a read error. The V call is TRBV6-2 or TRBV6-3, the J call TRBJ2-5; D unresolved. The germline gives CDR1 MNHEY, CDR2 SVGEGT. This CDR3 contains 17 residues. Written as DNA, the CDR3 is TGTGCCAGCAGCCACTGCCCCACAAGGCGGTACCAAGAGACCCGGTACTTC. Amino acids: CASSHCPTRRYQETRYF.